This TCR beta chain stems from a study of metastatic and nonmetastatic thyroid tumors. Study-wide background: A comparison of repertoires was made across blood and tumor or nodule tissue from malignant and benign thyroid patients. Overall study findings and caveats: Relative to benign nodules, malignant thyroid tumors were reportedly characterized by significantly elevated TCR beta diversity in blood and tumor.

TCRdb re-clonotyped the PCR reads through MiXCR. The sample records 30,000 to 40,000 clones, about 29% being singletons. This clone turned up a few times. Its antigen is still unknown. Thyroid surgery was performed in patients who had received no treatment beforehand. This CDR3 is built from 13 residues. V was cut by 6 bases and J by 6 bases, with 15 bases left in between. The germline V gene encodes CDR1 MDHEN and CDR2 SYDVKM. The genes are TRBV28 and TRBJ2-7; possibly TRBD2 for D (5 bases). The TCR was taken from a female donor with papillary thyroid cancer or a benign thyroid nodule (not recorded which). Some clones in this sample may be carry-over from other donors' samples. The sample taken for sequencing was blood. CDR3 DNA: TGTGCCAGCAGCCCCGCACTAGAGGGCGAGCAGTACTTC. Protein product: CASSPALEGEQYF.